This T cell receptor (beta chain) appears in the sequencing data of a study of tumor-infiltrating lymphocytes in primary liver carcinoma. Extraction also yielded germline DNA, while blood RNA was obtained from unsorted whole blood. A word on this clonotype: At one end, the junction sequence differs from germline, possibly due to a read error.

With around 490 ng total RNA as template and a constant-region primer, TCR beta cDNA was made. Three rounds of nested multiplex PCR with slightly modified ARM-PCR produced TCR beta libraries. From the multiplex PCR reads, TCRdb called clonotypes with MiXCR, one entry per CDR3 protein. The sample lists over 250,000 distinct CDR3 sequences, 58% seen once, with about a sixth in the top ten. Sequencing was done on a sample of peripheral blood. The receptor's source is a woman between 25 and 40 years old with primary liver carcinoma and hepatitis B virus infection.

CDR3 protein: CASSPGQAVYYGHTF. The CDR3, as DNA: TGCGCCAGCAGCCCGGGACAAGCAGTTTACTATGGCCACACCTTC. This chain links TRBV4-1 with TRBJ1-2; D is perhaps TRBD1 (6 bases). Per the germline V gene, CDR1 is MGHRA and CDR2 is YSYEKL. The CDR3 has 15 residues.